This T cell receptor (beta chain) was captured in a study of blood T cell repertoires in COVID-19. Overall study context: The origin of the acute and convalescent COVID-19 samples was the United States, Italy and Spain. T cells, B-cell-depleted T cells, or PBMCs provided the cDNA or gDNA that served as material.

As processed by the authors: Estimation of nucleated cell counts relied on the amplification of reference gene primers. Clones were read by immunoSEQ multiplex PCR, and TCRdb kept only the in-frame ones, dropping some. The D gene and trimming were derived from the DNA, and the V and J assignments and clone size from that table. Here the sample spans 55,000 or so clones, 80% to 90% being singletons. V lost 6 bases to trimming and J lost 3 bases; unmatched junction nucleotides: 4. The germline CDR1 and CDR2 sequences are MNHEY and SMNVEV (reference sequence). The CDR3 length is 15 residues. The sequence came from a man aged 35 to 55 with COVID-19, enrolled during active disease. The chain combines TRBV27 with TRBJ1-3, with TRBD1 matching over 11 bases. Sequencing used peripheral blood. CDR3 sequence (DNA): TGTGCCAGCAGGCAGGACAGGGGGCTTGGAAACACCATATATTTT. Translated: CASRQDRGLGNTIYF.